This TCR beta chain stems from a study of T-cell memory formation after mild COVID-19. The study's findings and limits: A balance of CD4 and CD8 characterized clones contracting day 15 to 85, whereas later expanders leaned CD4+.

CDR1 is SNHLY, CDR2 FYNNEI, per germline. This CDR3 contains 13 residues. V shed 9 bases and J shed 9 bases, with 18 bases lying between them. TCRdb re-derived calls from the 5' RACE reads in MiXCR, one entry per CDR3 protein. This sample has some 490,000 distinct CDR3 sequences, with 15% to 20% found just once. As to this clonotype: The antigen remains unidentified.

The sequenced sample consisted of PBMCs or a T cell subset sorted from them (not recorded which). This TCR came from an adult woman who had mild COVID-19 (a few samples of this study predate the infection). Cell type and time point are not known. This chain connects TRBV2 to TRBJ1-5; D remains ambiguous. CDR3 coding DNA: TGTGCCAGTAGGCGGACGGGCTCCTCGCCCCAGCATTTT. Its translation: CASRRTGSSPQHF.